This TCR beta chain was identified during a study of T cell repertoires in cytomegalovirus infection. Study-level background: It was the public TCR beta signatures that indicated both CMV infection and matching HLA type.

V lost 8 bases, J lost 8 bases, and 18 bases lay in between. The CDR3 covers 14 residues. Germline V gene lookup returns CDR1 MNHEY and CDR2 SMNVEV (reference sequence). TCRdb re-called the reads with MiXCR, one entry per CDR3 protein. The sample has roughly 150,000 distinct CDR3 sequences, roughly a fifth seen once. Notes on this clonotype: Its antigen is unknown.

The TCR was taken from a human donor in good health (CMV status not recorded). Some clones in this sample may be carry-over from other donors' samples. This specimen was CD8+ T cells from cultured PBMCs, taken from culture after CMV antigen stimulation. The V and J genes are TRBV27 and TRBJ1-4, with D perhaps TRBD1 (6 bases). Written as DNA, the CDR3 is TGTGCCAGCGGAAGGGGACACACCGGCGAAAAACTGTTTTTT. Residues: CASGRGHTGEKLFF.